The 31 T cell receptor beta chains presented below share a single source sample, sequenced in a study of blood T cell repertoires in COVID-19. The table came from immunoSEQ multiplex PCR; TCRdb's copy has only in-frame clones and leaves some out. This table has 300,000 to 350,000 clones, about 85% appearing once. Source material: peripheral blood. Every receptor here comes from a man between 18 and 29 years old with active or convalescent COVID-19.

This chain uses TRBV5-1 with TRBJ1-4; TRBD1 matches 8 bases. Per germline, CDR1 SGHRS and CDR2 YFSETQ. The junction had 9 bases not matched to a gene; V was cut back by 3 bases and J by 5 bases. This CDR3 region has 16 residues. CDR3 in amino acids: CASSSTPGTGNEKLFF. The CDR3 bases are TGCGCCAGCAGCTCTACCCCCGGGACAGGAAATGAAAAACTGTTTTTT.

The chain carries TRBV19 and TRBJ1-2, with D unclear. CDR3 size: 12 residues. Germline V gene sequence: CDR1 LNHDA, CDR2 SQIVND (reference sequence). With 2 bases removed from V and 8 bases from J, the gap between germline ends came to 9 bases. In nucleotides, the CDR3 is TGTGCCAGTAGTATAACCAGTTTCGGCTACACCTTC. This encodes CASSITSFGYTF.

This clone was observed once. CDR3 sequence: CASSPKVWRSSSGNTIYF. CDR3 in DNA: TGCGCCAGCAGTCCGAAAGTCTGGAGGTCCAGCTCTGGAAACACCATATATTTT. The J gene is TRBJ1-3, the V gene TRBV23-1; D call uncertain. TRBV23-1 is given ORF status, its function remaining uncertain. V was cut by 4 bases and J by 0 bases, with 19 bases left in between. The CDR3 loop spans 18 amino acids.

The rearrangement joins TRBV10-1 to TRBJ2-2; no firm D call. The CDR3 length is 14 residues. Trimming took off 9 bases at V and 0 bases at J, with 11 bases between the two ends. Looked up from germline, CDR1 is WNHNN and CDR2 is SYGVQD (reference sequence). The CDR3 DNA sequence: TGCGCCAGTAAAGAGGCGGCGAACACCGGGGAGCTGTTTTTT. Translating it yields CASKEAANTGELFF.

The chain employs TRBV7-6 and TRBJ2-6; D uncertain. The CDR3 length is 16 residues. From germline, CDR1 is SGHVS and CDR2 FNYEAQ. V lost 0 bases and J 0 bases, leaving 6 bases between the germline ends. Written as DNA, the CDR3 is TGTGCCAGCAGCTTAGCCATGTTCTCTGGGGCCAACGTCCTGACTTTC. As protein: CASSLAMFSGANVLTF.

The genes are TRBV19 and TRBJ1-5, with a tentative D call TRBD1 (5 bases). CDR1 LNHDA and CDR2 SQIVND come from the germline V gene (reference sequence). The ends were cut back, 3 bases at V and 5 bases at J, with 14 bases in the middle. The CDR3 sequence is 15 residues long. Written as DNA, the CDR3 is TGTGCCAGTAGTATGAGCCGGGTAGGGGATCAGCCCCAGCATTTT. Amino acids: CASSMSRVGDQPQHF.

The V call is TRBV6-5, the J call TRBJ2-7, with 11 bases matching TRBD1. After removal of 4 bases from V and 3 bases from J, the junction contained 2 bases not matched to a gene. Germline V gene lookup returns CDR1 MNHEY and CDR2 SVGAGI. This CDR3 contains 14 residues. CDR3 nucleotide sequence: TGTGCCAGCAGTTGGACAGGGGGCTTCTACGAGCAGTACTTC. Its translation: CASSWTGGFYEQYF.

The V and J genes are TRBV27 and TRBJ2-1; D perhaps matches TRBD1 (6 bases). Trimming removed 6 bases at V and 5 bases at J, with 17 bases between. Germline CDR1 MNHEY, CDR2 SMNVEV (reference sequence). The CDR3 extends over 15 amino acids. The CDR3 coding sequence is TGTGCCAGCAGCCGGACCAGGACAGTCAACAATGAGCAGTTCTTC. It yields the protein CASSRTRTVNNEQFF.

The table lists this clone with a few counts. The V and J genes are TRBV5-4 and TRBJ2-5; D is unresolved. This CDR3 is 13 amino acids long. Per the germline V gene, CDR1 is SGHNT and CDR2 is YYREEE (reference sequence). Trimming shortened V by 0 bases and J by 7 bases, and 10 bases separated the two germline ends. The CDR3 sequence is CASSLGDYRTQYF. In nucleotides, the CDR3 is TGTGCCAGCAGCTTGGGAGATTATAGGACCCAGTACTTC.

The chain uses TRBV11-3 and TRBJ2-5, with a possible D match to TRBD2 (5 bases). Trimming pared 1 base from V and 2 bases from J, leaving 8 bases between. CDR1 is SGHNT, CDR2 YENEEA, per germline. The CDR3 has 14 amino acids. The CDR3 region is CASSLGGQQETQYF. The CDR3 bases are TGTGCCAGCAGCTTAGGCGGGCAACAAGAGACCCAGTACTTC.

The chain combines TRBV7-3 with TRBJ1-5; the D gene is possibly TRBD1 (5 bases). The germline V gene has CDR1 SGHTA and CDR2 FQGTGA. Deletions cut 5 bases from V and 2 bases from J, with 22 bases between. This CDR3 has 18 residues. The CDR3 reads CASSAPPGGFHGNQPQHF. CDR3 sequence (DNA): TGTGCCAGCAGCGCCCCACCCGGGGGATTTCATGGCAATCAGCCCCAGCATTTT.

This chain uses TRBV19 with TRBJ2-5; D call uncertain. Trimming left V 3 bases short and J 2 bases short, with 7 bases between. Germline CDR1 is LNHDA and CDR2 is SQIVND (reference sequence). This CDR3 has 13 amino acids. Here the CDR3 DNA reads TGTGCCAGTAGTATGTATCAGCAAGAGACCCAGTACTTC. Residues: CASSMYQQETQYF.

V usage is TRBV7-9 and J usage is TRBJ1-2; D gene ambiguous. Germline assignment: CDR1 SEHNR and CDR2 FQNEAQ (reference sequence). V was shortened by 4 bases and J by 4 bases, with 4 bases between the two germline ends. This CDR3 is built from 11 residues. CDR3 region: CASSSSYGYTF. The CDR3 DNA is TGTGCCAGCAGCTCGAGCTATGGCTACACCTTC. Full variable domain (remainder filled in from reference TRBV7-9 and TRBJ1-2): DTGVSQNPRHKITKRGQNVTFRCDPISEHNRLYWYRQTLGQGPEFLTYFQNEAQLEKSRLLSDRFSAERPKGSFSTLEIQRTEQGDSAMYLCASSSSYGYTFGSGTRLTVV.

In its sample, this clone was seen a few times. This sequence joins TRBV3-1 (or the pseudogene TRBV3-2) and TRBJ1-6; TRBD1 aligns across 7 bases. Germline values: CDR1 LGHDT, CDR2 YNNKEL (reference sequence). V gave up 4 bases and J gave up 9 bases; unmatched junction bases: 12. This CDR3 has 16 residues. The CDR3 region has the DNA TGTGCCAGCAGCCCCCGAGGCCAGGGGGGAAGTTCACCCCTCCACTTT. It translates to CASSPRGQGGSSPLHF.

A note on this clone: The junction does not match germline at one end; this may be a read error. The identical CDR3 is also encoded by other nucleotide sequences in the sample. The rearrangement joins TRBV27 to TRBJ1-1; TRBD1 aligns across 10 bases. This CDR3 is 17 amino acids long. Germline V gives CDR1 MNHEY, CDR2 SMNVEV (reference sequence). This chain's CDR3 is CASSPLGQGPYNTEAFF. The CDR3 DNA reads as TGTGCTAGCAGTCCCTTGGGACAGGGGCCCTATAACACTGAAGCTTTCTTT.

This chain uses TRBV29-1 with TRBJ2-3, with D tentatively TRBD2 (6 bases). Between the trimmed V and J ends, which lost 7 bases and 6 bases, there was a span of 8 bases. This CDR3 spans 10 amino acids. Germline V CDR1 and CDR2: SQVTM, ANQGSEA. As DNA, the CDR3 is TGCAGCGCCGGAGGGGATACGCAGTATTTT. Its protein is CSAGGDTQYF.

The chain links TRBV7-9 to TRBJ2-1; D call uncertain. With 3 bases removed from V and 8 bases from J, the gap between germline ends came to 8 bases. The length of the CDR3 is 12 residues. Looked up from germline, CDR1 is SEHNR and CDR2 is FQNEAQ (reference sequence). The CDR3 region is CASSLVGDEQFF. Here the CDR3 DNA reads TGTGCCAGCAGCTTGGTGGGCGATGAGCAGTTCTTC.

The CDR3 reads CASSLGAGGTETQYF. The CDR3 DNA is TGCGCCAGCAGCTTGGGAGCGGGAGGAACAGAGACCCAGTACTTC. The chain is built from TRBV5-1 and TRBJ2-5, with 9 bases lining up with TRBD2. V shed 0 bases, J shed 4 bases, and the junction held 4 bases outside the gene matches. Looked up from germline, CDR1 is SGHRS and CDR2 is YFSETQ. The CDR3 totals 15 residues.

This rearrangement joins TRBV28 to TRBJ1-5; tentative D call: TRBD1 (5 bases). The CDR3 sequence is 15 residues long. Germline CDR1 and CDR2: MDHEN and SYDVKM. V was trimmed by 2 bases and J by 1 base, leaving 9 bases between them. CDR3 loop: CASSLAGGSNQPQHF. The CDR3 nucleotides are TGTGCCAGCAGTTTAGCGGGGGGAAGCAATCAGCCCCAGCATTTT.

The CDR3 loop reads CASSQDWIPGTRAFF. The CDR3 DNA sequence: TGCGCCAGCAGCCAAGACTGGATCCCCGGGACAAGAGCTTTCTTT. The chain employs TRBV4-1 and TRBJ1-1, with a tentative D call TRBD1 (6 bases). The CDR3 consists of 15 residues. Germline V gives CDR1 MGHRA, CDR2 YSYEKL. V lost 0 bases and J 10 bases, leaving 18 bases between the germline ends.

This CDR3 is CASSLVGPMNTEAFF. In DNA, the CDR3 is TGTGCCAGCAGCTTAGTGGGGCCAATGAACACTGAAGCTTTCTTT. The V gene is TRBV7-9, the J gene TRBJ1-1, with a weak D call TRBD1 (5 bases). Germline V CDR1 and CDR2: SEHNR, FQNEAQ (reference sequence). This CDR3 contains 15 residues. The ends were cut back, 1 base at V and 0 bases at J, with 9 bases in the middle. The whole variable domain, remainder taken from reference TRBV7-9 and TRBJ1-1, is DTGVSQNPRHKITKRGQNVTFRCDPISEHNRLYWYRQTLGQGPEFLTYFQNEAQLEKSRLLSDRFSAERPKGSFSTLEIQRTEQGDSAMYLCASSLVGPMNTEAFFGQGTRLTVV.

The chain employs TRBV27 and TRBJ1-2; D is possibly TRBD1 (5 bases). This CDR3 is built from 13 residues. Trimming removed 0 bases at V and 8 bases at J, with 10 bases between. CDR1 and CDR2 (germline): MNHEY, SMNVEV (reference sequence). CDR3 nucleotides: TGTGCCAGCAGTTTATCGGGGGGTGGAGGCTACACCTTC. Protein product: CASSLSGGGGYTF.

This chain joins TRBV27 and TRBJ1-5; a weak D match, TRBD1 (5 bases). Trimming stripped 1 base from V and 7 bases from J, with 11 bases between. This CDR3 comprises 14 residues. Germline values: CDR1 MNHEY, CDR2 SMNVEV (reference sequence). The CDR3 DNA reads TGTGCCAGCAGTTTATTCGGGGGACGCCAGCCCCAGCATTTT. This sequence encodes CASSLFGGRQPQHF.

The chain joins TRBV6-2 or TRBV6-3 to TRBJ2-4; D possibly corresponds to TRBD1 (6 bases). Trimming removed 5 bases at V and 6 bases at J, with 17 bases between. CDR3 size: 15 residues. Per germline, CDR1 MNHEY and CDR2 SVGEGT. CDR3 coding DNA: TGTGCCAGCAGTGACCCCACAGGGTTCCGAAACATTCAGTACTTC. Its protein is CASSDPTGFRNIQYF.

V is TRBV6-5 and J is TRBJ2-7, with TRBD2 matching over 8 bases. This CDR3 region has 13 residues. Losses at the gene ends were 10 bases for V and 2 bases for J; bases not matched to a gene: 7. Per germline, CDR1 MNHEY and CDR2 SVGAGI. In DNA, the CDR3 is TGTGCCACCCAAGCGGGAGTGGCCTACGAGCAGTACTTC. It translates to CATQAGVAYEQYF.

The gene calls are TRBV4-1 and TRBJ2-7, with 10 bases identical to TRBD2. Per the germline V gene, CDR1 is MGHRA and CDR2 is YSYEKL. The CDR3 spans 15 residues. With 5 bases clipped from V and 2 bases from J, the junction kept 6 bases outside the gene matches. The CDR3 here is CASSELSGGAYEQYF. DNA for the CDR3: TGCGCCAGCAGCGAACTAAGCGGGGGGGCCTACGAGCAGTACTTC.

This sequence joins TRBV6-5 and TRBJ1-5; 8 nucleotides match TRBD1. V gave up 2 bases and J gave up 4 bases; unmatched junction bases: 4. CDR3 length equals 15 residues. Per the germline V gene, CDR1 is MNHEY and CDR2 is SVGAGI. In DNA form, the CDR3 reads TGTGCCAGCAGTTACGGCAGGGGGCTTAATCAGCCCCAGCATTTT. Protein sequence: CASSYGRGLNQPQHF.

The rearrangement uses TRBV4-3 and TRBJ1-1; D unclear. V lost 4 bases, J lost 1 base, and 10 bases lay in between. In germline, CDR1 is LGHNA, CDR2 YSLEER. CDR3 length equals 14 residues. The CDR3 protein is CASSPWAENTEAFF. The CDR3 nucleotides are TGCGCCAGCAGCCCCTGGGCAGAGAACACTGAAGCTTTCTTT.

V is TRBV4-1 and J is TRBJ1-3; a possible D gene is TRBD1 (6 bases). V dropped 1 base and J dropped 2 bases, with 18 bases sitting between them. Germline values: CDR1 MGHRA, CDR2 YSYEKL. The CDR3 totals 18 residues. CDR3 DNA sequence: TGCGCCAGCAGCCAAGCTAGAACTACAGGGCCTCCTGGAAACACCATATATTTT. It codes for CASSQARTTGPPGNTIYF.

V gene TRBV6-1 combines with J gene TRBJ2-7; D gene ambiguous. Germline V gives CDR1 MNHNS, CDR2 SASEGT. Trimming removed 3 bases at V and 1 base at J, with 10 bases between. The CDR3 is 14 amino acids. The chain's CDR3 is CASSDRFRSYEQYF. The CDR3 coding sequence is TGTGCCAGCAGTGATCGGTTCCGTTCCTACGAGCAGTACTTC.

The rearrangement joins TRBV11-2 to TRBJ2-7; D unclear. The germline CDR1 and CDR2 sequences are SGHAT and FQNNGV. Trimming left V 0 bases short and J 2 bases short, with 8 bases between. The CDR3 length is 14 residues. The chain's CDR3 is CASSLESPAYEQYF. CDR3 DNA: TGTGCCAGCAGCTTAGAGTCACCAGCCTACGAGCAGTACTTC.